This T cell receptor (beta chain) is from a study of shared clonotypes between healthy human individuals. With respect to this clone: What it binds is unknown.

Germline-derived CDR1 and CDR2 are PRHDT and FYEKMQ (reference sequence). With V trimmed by 8 bases and J by 3 bases, 10 bases remained unmatched. The CDR3 has 15 residues. TCRdb's table, derived via immunoSEQ multiplex PCR, lists solely in-frame clones and lacks some. Of approximately 600,000 clones in the sample, 85% to 95% are singletons; the top ten hold 0.095% to 0.14%. Only CD45RO-negative cells positively selected for CCR7 counted as naive CD8 cells, so terminally differentiated effector memory CD45RA+ cells were excluded. General study findings and limits: A small donor pool kept down the genetic and exposure-history diversity that was represented.

Sample: naive CD8+ T cells sorted from blood. This receptor was taken from a woman between 25 and 40 years old in good health. V gene TRBV13 combines with J gene TRBJ2-7; 10 bases align to TRBD1. CDR3 residues: CASGRAWDRGYEQYF. Written as DNA, the CDR3 is TGTGCCAGCGGGCGGGCATGGGACAGGGGCTACGAGCAGTACTTC.